This T cell receptor (beta chain) was profiled in a study of response to subunit inactivated influenza vaccine. The CDR3 is 15 residues long. CDR1 is SGHRS and CDR2 is YFSETQ in the germline V gene. The junction had 7 bases not matched to a gene; V was cut back by 4 bases and J by 6 bases. TCRdb recomputed calls from the RT-PCR reads with MiXCR, one row per CDR3 protein. The sample consists of roughly 460,000 distinct CDR3 sequences, about a tenth of them appearing once. The chain carries TRBV5-1 and TRBJ2-2; the match to TRBD1 covers 9 bases. The receptor was isolated from a man between 45 and 60 years old who received an inactivated influenza vaccine. The source material was PBMCs from blood, sampled roughly 45 days after vaccination. Here the CDR3 reads CASSERQGDAGELFF. CDR3 DNA sequence: TGCGCCAGCAGCGAGAGACAGGGGGATGCCGGGGAGCTGTTTTTT.